A selection of T cell receptor beta chains follows, all from one sample in a study of T cell repertoires in cytomegalovirus infection. TCRdb re-called the reads with MiXCR, one entry per CDR3 protein. The sample has hundreds of thousands of distinct CDR3 sequences, about a tenth seen once; the top ten hold approximately 2.3%. Sequences were obtained from PBMCs. The receptors derive from a human donor in good health (CMV status not recorded). Some clones in this sample may be carry-over from other donors' samples. Both conserved end residues are part of each CDR3. The order of the fields is D gene, clone size, J gene, V gene, CDR3 DNA, CDR3 protein. The D gene is left open where the match is weak. Expanded clones are given a class, and other clones once, few, many or no size at all.

>.|few|TRBJ2-5|TRBV11-1
TGTGCCAGCAGTCGACAGGCTCAAGAGACCCAGTACTTC
CASSRQAQETQYF
>.|.|TRBJ2-5|TRBV27
TGTGCCAGCAGCCAAATACAGGGGGGGCCCCTAGGCCAGTACTTC
CASSQIQGGPLGQYF
>.|many|TRBJ1-6|TRBV20-1
TGCAGTGCTGGGTCGTATAGGGGCTATAATTCACCCCTCCACTTT
CSAGSYRGYNSPLHF
>.|many|TRBJ2-1|TRBV11-2
TGTGCCAGCAGCTTAGGTTTGGGGGGTGAGCAGTTCTTC
CASSLGLGGEQFF
>.|many|TRBJ1-2|TRBV6-1
TGTGCCAGCAGTGACGACTGGGAATCCCTACAGTATGGCTACACCTTC
CASSDDWESLQYGYTF
>.|.|TRBJ2-3|TRBV28
TGTGCCAGCAGCACCCCTGAAGATACGCAGTATTTT
CASSTPEDTQYF
>TRBD2|many|TRBJ2-3|TRBV7-9
TGTGCCAGCAGCTTACCGGGGGGAAAAACAGATACGCAGTATTTT
CASSLPGGKTDTQYF
>.|many|TRBJ2-3|TRBV2
TGTGCCAGCAGACAGGGAGAGAGTTCAGATACGCAGTATTTT
CASRQGESSDTQYF
>TRBD2|many|TRBJ2-3|TRBV4-1
TGCGCCAGCAGCCTACGGGAGGGGATGACAGATACGCAGTATTTT
CASSLREGMTDTQYF
>.|few|TRBJ2-1|TRBV18
TGTGCCAGCTCACCCGGGACTCCTATTAATGAGCAGTTCTTC
CASSPGTPINEQFF
>.|many|TRBJ1-5|TRBV7-2
TGTGCCAGCAGCTTCCGTAGCAATCAGCCCCAGCATTTT
CASSFRSNQPQHF
>.|.|TRBJ2-1|TRBV12-3/TRBV12-4
TGTGCCAGCAGATTCAAGGGGTCTGAGCAGTTCTTC
CASRFKGSEQFF
>.|many|TRBJ2-4|TRBV7-9
TGTGCCAGCAGCTCGTTAGGAGAGGGAGCCAAAAACATTCAGTACTTC
CASSSLGEGAKNIQYF
>TRBD1|.|TRBJ2-1|TRBV5-6
TGTGCCAGCAGCGGGACCGGGACAGGGTTTTACAATGAGCAGTTCTTC
CASSGTGTGFYNEQFF
>.|few|TRBJ2-1|TRBV29-1
TGCAGCGTTGGAAAGGGGAAATCCTACAATGAGCAGTTCTTC
CSVGKGKSYNEQFF
>TRBD1|.|TRBJ2-1|TRBV29-1
TGCAGCGTGGCGGACAGGGTCTCCTACAATGAGCAGTTCTTC
CSVADRVSYNEQFF
>.|many|TRBJ1-3|TRBV20-1
TGCAGTGCTAGAGGGAGGGGTGAAAACACCATATATTTT
CSARGRGENTIYF
>.|many|TRBJ2-5|TRBV7-2
TGTGCCAGCAGCCAAAACCCGGGACTGTTTCAAGAGACCCAGTACTTC
CASSQNPGLFQETQYF
>TRBD2|few|TRBJ2-5|TRBV29-1
TGCAGCGTTGAAGCCGGGACTAGCGTAGTGGAGACCCAGTACTTC
CSVEAGTSVVETQYF
>TRBD2|many|TRBJ2-3|TRBV20-1
TGCAGTGCTAGGGCGGCGGGGGATGATACGCAGTATTTT
CSARAAGDDTQYF
>.|many|TRBJ1-1|TRBV6-2/TRBV6-3
TGTGCCAGCAGTTACTCAACTGAAGCTTTCTTT
CASSYSTEAFF
>.|many|TRBJ1-4|TRBV28
TGTGCCAGCAGTCCGGGGGCGCATAATGAAAAACTGTTTTTT
CASSPGAHNEKLFF
>TRBD1|few|TRBJ2-3|TRBV12-3/TRBV12-4
TGTGCCAGCAGCTCTACCCCCGGAAGGCGGACAGGCGGTACGCAGTATTTT
CASSSTPGRRTGGTQYF
>.|few|TRBJ2-3|TRBV7-2
TGTGCCAGCAGCAAAAGGTCATCTACAGATACGCAGTATTTT
CASSKRSSTDTQYF
>TRBD2|.|TRBJ2-7|TRBV27
TGTGCCAGCACGACGCAGCGGGGTAACTCCTACGAGCAGTACTTC
CASTTQRGNSYEQYF
>.|.|TRBJ2-2|TRBV14
TGTGCCAGCAGCCCCCTGAGGGAGAACACCGGGGAGCTGTTTTTT
CASSPLRENTGELFF
>.|.|TRBJ2-1|TRBV4-3
TGCGCCAGCAGCCAAGGGGGGGTTCGAGGGCAGTTCTTC
CASSQGGVRGQFF
>TRBD2|.|TRBJ2-1|TRBV5-1
TGCGCCAGCAGCTTGGAGCGGGGTGGTGAGCAGTTCTTC
CASSLERGGEQFF
>.|many|TRBJ2-4|TRBV5-6
TGTGCCAGCAGCCCGACAGGAGTACTAGCCAAAAACATTCAGTACTTC
CASSPTGVLAKNIQYF
>.|many|TRBJ2-6|TRBV20-1
TGCAGTGCCCCCCCCCCTGGGGCCAACGTCCTGACTTTC
CSAPPPGANVLTF
>.|many|TRBJ1-2|TRBV6-5
TGTGCCAGCAGTTTCCGGGACAAAGCTAACTATGGCTACACCTTC
CASSFRDKANYGYTF
>.|many|TRBJ1-1|TRBV28
TGTGCCAGCATCTCTGAAAGTCACACTGAAGCTTTCTTT
CASISESHTEAFF
>.|many|TRBJ2-2|TRBV6-5
TGTGCCAGCAGTTACGAGAGGGGTCGGGGCACCGGGGAGCTGTTTTTT
CASSYERGRGTGELFF
>.|many|TRBJ2-5|TRBV7-9
TGTGCCAGCAGCTTACGGGCAGCTCAAGAGACCCAGTACTTC
CASSLRAAQETQYF
>.|.|TRBJ2-5|TRBV6-2/TRBV6-3
TGTGCCATCGGGACTTTTCAAGAGACCCAGTACTTC
CAIGTFQETQYF
>.|many|TRBJ2-3|TRBV2
TGTGCCAGCAGTGAGCCGGACTCAGGCACAGATACGCAGTATTTT
CASSEPDSGTDTQYF
>.|many|TRBJ2-1|TRBV29-1
TGCAGCGTTGTACCGACCACCTACAATGAGCAGTTCTTC
CSVVPTTYNEQFF
>TRBD1|.|TRBJ2-2|TRBV7-2
TGTGCCAGCAGCCTGTTGACAGGGCGGACCGGGGAGCTGTTTTTT
CASSLLTGRTGELFF
>TRBD1|many|TRBJ2-1|TRBV19
TGTGCCACTCTAGTAGACTCGACAGGGAACCTCTACAATGAGCAGTTCTTC
CATLVDSTGNLYNEQFF
>.|many|TRBJ2-2|TRBV7-3
TGTGCCAGCAGCCGGGAACCCACCGGGGAGCTGTTTTTT
CASSREPTGELFF
>.|many|TRBJ2-7|TRBV2
TGTGCCAGCTCATCCGGCCAAGGGAGGTACGAGCAGTACTTC
CASSSGQGRYEQYF
>.|.|TRBJ1-1|TRBV7-9
TGTGCCAGCAGTCCTCAGAACACGCTATATTCTGAAGCTTTCTTT
CASSPQNTLYSEAFF
>.|few|TRBJ2-7|TRBV12-3/TRBV12-4
TGTGCCAGCAAAGCGGGCAGGGTGGTTTCCTACGAGCAGTACTTC
CASKAGRVVSYEQYF
>TRBD1|many|TRBJ1-5|TRBV6-5
TGTGCCAGCAGTAGGGATCAGGGGGCACAGCCCCAGCATTTT
CASSRDQGAQPQHF
>.|many|TRBJ1-3|TRBV29-1
TGCAGCGTTGGGGAGACTGGAAACACCATATATTTT
CSVGETGNTIYF
>.|many|TRBJ1-2|TRBV2
TGTGCCAGCAGTCCGGTTTCCTATGGCTACACCTTC
CASSPVSYGYTF
>TRBD1|few|TRBJ2-1|TRBV18
TGTGCCAGCTCAAGACTCCGGGACAGCGGTGGAAATGAGCAGTTCTTC
CASSRLRDSGGNEQFF
>.|.|TRBJ1-1|TRBV5-1
TGCGCCAGCAGCCCGCTGGAAGGTGAAGCTTTCTTT
CASSPLEGEAFF
>.|many|TRBJ2-7|TRBV18
TGTGCCAGCTCACCTGGCTTGGGCAGCTCCTACGAGCAGTACTTC
CASSPGLGSSYEQYF
>.|few|TRBJ2-7|TRBV20-1
TGCAGTGCTAGCTACGAGCAGTACTTC
CSASYEQYF